The 9 T cell receptor beta chains listed next were all sequenced from one sample in a study of blood T cell repertoires in COVID-19. TCRdb's copy holds only in-frame clones and misses some; the assay was immunoSEQ multiplex PCR. The sample carries some 150,000 clones, about nine tenths recorded once. Sequenced material: PBMCs or T cells enriched from blood (not recorded which). The receptors shown here come from a woman aged 18-29 years who had recovered from COVID-19.

The rearrangement joins TRBV28 to TRBJ1-2, with no clear D. Trimming cost V 7 bases and J 4 bases, with 13 bases left between them. This CDR3 region has 13 residues. The V gene's germline CDR1 is MDHEN and CDR2 SYDVKM. CDR3 loop: CASTEGFSYGYTF. CDR3 coding DNA: TGTGCCAGCACGGAGGGATTTAGCTATGGCTACACCTTC.

The genes are TRBV5-1 and TRBJ1-6; D is ambiguous. The CDR3 length is 15 residues. Between the trimmed V and J ends, which lost 0 bases and 4 bases, there was a span of 8 bases. Germline V lookup: CDR1 SGHRS, CDR2 YFSETQ. CDR3 region: CASSLGGDYNSPLHF. The CDR3 region has the DNA TGCGCCAGCAGCTTGGGGGGAGATTATAATTCACCCCTCCACTTT.

This rearrangement joins TRBV11-2 to TRBJ2-7, with TRBD1 matching over 7 bases. The CDR3 has 16 amino acids. Looked up from germline, CDR1 is SGHAT and CDR2 is FQNNGV. V trimming: 5 bases; J trimming: 1 base; junction bases outside the gene matches: 11. The CDR3 reads CASSPPFGDSSYEQYF. The CDR3, as DNA: TGTGCCAGCAGCCCCCCTTTCGGGGACAGTTCCTACGAGCAGTACTTC.

J is TRBJ2-7 and V is TRBV2; D may be TRBD2 (6 bases). The CDR3 consists of 11 residues. Germline V CDR1 and CDR2: SNHLY, FYNNEI. Between the trimmed V and J ends, which lost 8 bases and 6 bases, there was a span of 11 bases. CDR3 coding DNA: TGTGCCAGCGGGTACGGGAGCGAGCAGTACTTC. Translation gives CASGYGSEQYF. Supplemented by reference TRBV2 and TRBJ2-7, the full variable domain reads EPEVTQTPSHQVTQMGQEVILRCVPISNHLYFYWYRQILGQKVEFLVSFYNNEISEKSEIFDDQFSVERPDGSNFTLKIRSTKLEDSAMYFCASGYGSEQYFGPGTRLTVT.

About this clone itself: Mismatch with germline at one junction end may stem from a read error. This rearrangement joins TRBV7-6 to TRBJ2-1; TRBD2 agrees at 10 bases. Germline CDR1 reads SGHVS; CDR2 reads FNYEAQ. CDR3 length: 15 amino acids. The CDR3 is CASSLAGDIYNEQFF. The CDR3 DNA reads TGTGCCAGCAGCCTAGCGGGAGATATTTACAATGAGCAGTTCTTC.

This clone was seen once. This chain uses TRBV6-6 with TRBJ1-2; weak D call: TRBD1 (5 bases). V dropped 6 bases and J dropped 1 base, with 9 bases sitting between them. Germline CDR1 MNHNY, CDR2 SVGAGI (reference sequence). This CDR3 spans 13 amino acids. The CDR3 DNA reads TGTGCCAGCAGCGGGAGGGGTAACTATGGCTACACCTTC. The encoded protein is CASSGRGNYGYTF.

The genes are TRBV18 and TRBJ2-6, with TRBD1 as a possible D gene (5 bases). CDR1 and CDR2 from the germline V gene are KGHSH and LQKENI. V was clipped by 6 bases and J by 2 bases, with 11 bases between them. The CDR3 contains 15 residues. The CDR3 loop is CASSPSRAGANVLTF. DNA for the CDR3: TGTGCCAGCTCCCCTTCCAGGGCTGGGGCCAACGTCCTGACTTTC.

The gene calls are TRBV28 and TRBJ2-1, with 8 bases identical to TRBD2. Germline V gene sequence: CDR1 MDHEN, CDR2 SYDVKM. The CDR3 contains 14 residues. The V gene end was trimmed by 7 bases and the J gene end by 4 bases; junction bases not matched to a gene: 6. The CDR3 nucleotides are TGTGCCAGCAATCGGCTAGCGGGTTACAATGAGCAGTTCTTC. It specifies CASNRLAGYNEQFF.

The chain carries TRBV9 and TRBJ1-3, with 9 bases matching TRBD1. The CDR3 is made up of 17 amino acids. From germline, CDR1 is SGDLS and CDR2 YYNGEE. The junction had 9 bases not matched to a gene; V was cut back by 4 bases and J by 1 base. This CDR3 is CASSSSGTGSSGNTIYF. CDR3 bases: TGTGCCAGCAGCTCCTCCGGGACAGGGTCGTCTGGAAACACCATATATTTT.